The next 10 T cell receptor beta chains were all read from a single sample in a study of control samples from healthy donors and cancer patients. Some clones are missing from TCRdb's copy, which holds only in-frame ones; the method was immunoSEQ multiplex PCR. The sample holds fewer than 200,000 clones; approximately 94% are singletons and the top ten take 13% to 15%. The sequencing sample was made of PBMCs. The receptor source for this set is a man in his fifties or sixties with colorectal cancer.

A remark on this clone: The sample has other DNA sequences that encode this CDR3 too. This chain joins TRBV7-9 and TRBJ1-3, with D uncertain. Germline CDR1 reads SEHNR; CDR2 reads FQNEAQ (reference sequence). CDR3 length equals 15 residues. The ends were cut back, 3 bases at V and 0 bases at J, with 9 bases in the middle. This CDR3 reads CASSFGALSGNTIYF. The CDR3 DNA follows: TGTGCCAGCAGCTTCGGAGCACTCTCTGGAAACACCATATATTTT.

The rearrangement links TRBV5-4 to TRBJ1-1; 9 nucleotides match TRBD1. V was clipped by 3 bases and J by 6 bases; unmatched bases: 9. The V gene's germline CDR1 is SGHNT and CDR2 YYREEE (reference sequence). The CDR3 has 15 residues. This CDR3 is CASSYTGTGLSEAFF. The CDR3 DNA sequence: TGTGCCAGCAGCTATACCGGGACAGGGCTCTCTGAAGCTTTCTTT.

CDR3 in DNA: TGCGCCAGCGGGGGCCCGAATATCAATGAGCAGTTCTTC. Translated: CASGGPNINEQFF. J is TRBJ2-1 and V is TRBV5-1, with a tentative D call TRBD1 (6 bases). Germline CDR1 is SGHRS and CDR2 is YFSETQ. This CDR3 is 13 amino acids long. V lost 7 bases, J lost 6 bases, and 14 bases lay in between. The entire variable domain, with the rest obtained from reference TRBV5-1 and TRBJ2-1, is as follows: KAGVTQTPRYLIKTRGQQVTLSCSPISGHRSVSWYQQTPGQGLQFLFEYFSETQRNKGNFPGRFSGRQFSNSRSEMNVSTLELGDSALYLCASGGPNINEQFFGPGTRLTVL.

CDR3 nucleotide sequence: TGTGCCTGGAGTCGGCGGACAGATACGCAGTATTTT. It encodes CAWSRRTDTQYF. J is TRBJ2-3 and V is TRBV30; D unclear. The CDR3 sequence is 12 residues long. V lost 2 bases and J lost 3, with 6 bases in between. Germline V gives CDR1 GTSNPN, CDR2 SVGIG (reference sequence). The full variable domain, completed using reference TRBV30 and TRBJ2-3, is SQTIHQWPATLVQPVGSPLSLECTVEGTSNPNLYWYRQAAGRGLQLLFYSVGIGQISSEVPQNLSASRPQDRQFILSSKKLLLSDSGFYLCAWSRRTDTQYFGPGTRLTVL.

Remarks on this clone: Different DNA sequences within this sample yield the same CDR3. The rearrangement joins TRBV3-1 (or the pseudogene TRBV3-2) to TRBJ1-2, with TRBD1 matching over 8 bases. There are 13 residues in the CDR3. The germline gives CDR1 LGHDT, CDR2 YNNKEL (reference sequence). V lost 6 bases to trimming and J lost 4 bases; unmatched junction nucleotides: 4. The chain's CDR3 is CASSQQGAYGYTF. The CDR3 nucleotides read TGTGCCAGCAGTCAGCAGGGGGCCTATGGCTACACCTTC.

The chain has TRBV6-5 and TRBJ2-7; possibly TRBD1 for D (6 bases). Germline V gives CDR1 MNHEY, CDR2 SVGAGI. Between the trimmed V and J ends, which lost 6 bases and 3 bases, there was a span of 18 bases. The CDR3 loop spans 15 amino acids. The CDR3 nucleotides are TGTGCCAGCAGCCCGGGGCAGGGGATCAACTACGAGCAGTACTTC. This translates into CASSPGQGINYEQYF.

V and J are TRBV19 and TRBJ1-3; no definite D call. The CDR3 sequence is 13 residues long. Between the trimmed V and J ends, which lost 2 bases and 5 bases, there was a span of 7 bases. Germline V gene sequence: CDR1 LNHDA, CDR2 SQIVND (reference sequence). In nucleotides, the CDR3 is TGTGCCAGTAGTATAAGACCTCGAAACACCATATATTTT. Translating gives CASSIRPRNTIYF. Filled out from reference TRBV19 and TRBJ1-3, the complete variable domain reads DGGITQSPKYLFRKEGQNVTLSCEQNLNHDAMYWYRQDPGQGLRLIYYSQIVNDFQKGDIAEGYSVSREKKESFPLTVTSAQKNPTAFYLCASSIRPRNTIYFGEGSWLTVV.

CDR3 DNA sequence: TGTGCCAGCAGCGTAGAAGAACTCAGCTACGAGCAGTACTTC. This codes for CASSVEELSYEQYF. The chain links TRBV9 to TRBJ2-7, with unresolved D. CDR3 size: 14 residues. Per germline, CDR1 SGDLS and CDR2 YYNGEE. Between the trimmed V and J ends, which lost 0 bases and 3 bases, there was a span of 10 bases.

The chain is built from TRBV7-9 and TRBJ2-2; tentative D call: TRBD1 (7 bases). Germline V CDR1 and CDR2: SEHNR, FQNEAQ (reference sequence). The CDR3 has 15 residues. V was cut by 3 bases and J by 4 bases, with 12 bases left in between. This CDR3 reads CASSFGTAGTGELFF. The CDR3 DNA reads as TGTGCCAGCAGCTTCGGGACAGCGGGCACCGGGGAGCTGTTTTTT.

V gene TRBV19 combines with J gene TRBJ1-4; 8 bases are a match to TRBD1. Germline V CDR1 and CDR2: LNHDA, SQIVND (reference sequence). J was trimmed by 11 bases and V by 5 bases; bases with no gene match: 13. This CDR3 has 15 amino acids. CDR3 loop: CASSDPGQVLGKLFF. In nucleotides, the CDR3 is TGTGCCAGTAGTGACCCGGGACAGGTTTTGGGGAAACTGTTTTTT.